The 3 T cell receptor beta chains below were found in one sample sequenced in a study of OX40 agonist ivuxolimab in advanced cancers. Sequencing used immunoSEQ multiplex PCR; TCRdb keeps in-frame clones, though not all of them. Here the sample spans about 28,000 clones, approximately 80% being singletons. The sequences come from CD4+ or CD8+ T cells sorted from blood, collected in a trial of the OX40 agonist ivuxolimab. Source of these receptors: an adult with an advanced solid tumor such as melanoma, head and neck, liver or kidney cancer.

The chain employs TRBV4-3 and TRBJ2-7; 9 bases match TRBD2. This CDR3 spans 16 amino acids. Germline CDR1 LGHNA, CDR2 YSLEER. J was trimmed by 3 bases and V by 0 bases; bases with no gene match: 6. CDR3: CASSQDLETSGYEQYF. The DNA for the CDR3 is TGCGCCAGCAGCCAAGATCTGGAGACTAGCGGCTACGAGCAGTACTTC.

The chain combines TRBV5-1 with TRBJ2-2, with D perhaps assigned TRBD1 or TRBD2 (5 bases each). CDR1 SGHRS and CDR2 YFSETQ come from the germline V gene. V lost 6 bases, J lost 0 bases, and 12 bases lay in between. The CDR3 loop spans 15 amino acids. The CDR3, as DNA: TGCGCCAGCACCTCTCGGGGCGCGAACACCGGGGAGCTGTTTTTT. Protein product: CASTSRGANTGELFF.

CDR3 bases: TGCGCCAGCAGCCAAGATTGGGACGGTTACACAGATACGCAGTATTTT. Protein product: CASSQDWDGYTDTQYF. This rearrangement joins TRBV4-3 to TRBJ2-3; D may be TRBD1 or TRBD2 (5 bases each). This CDR3 spans 16 amino acids. Germline V lookup: CDR1 LGHNA, CDR2 YSLEER. V lost 0 bases, J lost 2 bases, and 12 bases lay in between.